A single TCR beta chain is shown here with its context. Study processing details: Cell counts per sample came from amplifying reference gene primers. The repertoire was sequenced with immunoSEQ multiplex PCR; TCRdb's copy has only in-frame clones and lacks some. The V and J calls and clone size are taken from that table; D and trimming were inferred from the DNA. The sample includes hundreds of thousands of clones, around nine tenths of them seen just once. Donors in Cohort 3 who had recovered were those with two negative PCRs, healthcare professional clearance, or resolution of their symptoms. The germline CDR1 and CDR2 sequences are SGDLS and YYNGEE. The V and J ends lost 2 bases and 0 bases respectively, with 14 bases between them. CDR3 length equals 17 residues. The source of the sample is a study of blood T cell repertoires in COVID-19. At the level of the study: There were acute and convalescent COVID-19 samples, and they came from the United States, Italy and Spain.

The sample was PBMCs or T cells enriched from blood (not recorded which). The source of this sequence is a woman in her 40s who had recovered from COVID-19. V gene TRBV9 combines with J gene TRBJ2-2; weak D call: TRBD2 (6 bases). The DNA of the CDR3 is TGTGCCAGCAGCGTCCCGGTGGCGGGGCCGAACACCGGGGAGCTGTTTTTT. Protein product: CASSVPVAGPNTGELFF.